These 11 T cell receptor beta chains were all obtained from the same sample, sequenced in a study of siplizumab effects on memory and regulatory T cells. Some clones are missing from TCRdb's copy, which holds only in-frame ones; the method was immunoSEQ multiplex PCR. The sample comprises approximately 100,000 clones, approximately 94% of which are singletons, and approximately 0.58% rests with the top ten. Sequences were obtained from Tregs sorted from blood. The receptors were gathered from a human donor in good health.

This chain joins TRBV7-8 and TRBJ2-3; either TRBD1 or TRBD2 may fit D (6 bases each). The ends were cut back, 5 bases at V and 8 bases at J, with 11 bases in the middle. From germline, CDR1 is SGHVS and CDR2 FQNEAQ. The CDR3 totals 12 residues. Here the CDR3 DNA reads TGTGCCAGCAGCCAGAGGGGGGCTACGCAGTATTTT. It is translated as CASSQRGATQYF.

The rearrangement links TRBV20-1 to TRBJ2-7; D may match TRBD1 or TRBD2 (5 bases each). Germline values: CDR1 DFQATT, CDR2 SNEGSKA (reference sequence). The ends were cut back, 1 base at V and 7 bases at J, with 8 bases in the middle. The CDR3 runs 11 residues. As DNA, the CDR3 is TGCAGTGCTAGAGTGAGGGGAGAGCAGTACTTC. Translating gives CSARVRGEQYF.

The chain has TRBV7-2 and TRBJ1-2; 7 positions match TRBD1. The CDR3 consists of 14 residues. J gave up 8 bases and V 2 bases, and 8 bases lay outside the gene matches. Germline-derived CDR1 and CDR2 are SGHTA and FQGNSA. For the CDR3, the DNA is TGTGCCAGCAGCTTAAATCGGGGGACAGTAGGCTACACCTTC. Its translation is CASSLNRGTVGYTF.

The rearrangement uses TRBV7-2 and TRBJ2-3, with TRBD2 matching 10 bases. The J segment lost 4 bases and the V segment lost 5 bases, leaving 6 bases of the junction unmatched. The CDR3 runs 15 residues. Germline-derived CDR1 and CDR2 are SGHTA and FQGNSA. CDR3 region: CASSPSGSIADTQYF. CDR3 sequence (DNA): TGTGCCAGCAGCCCTAGCGGGAGTATAGCAGATACGCAGTATTTT.

This clone appeared once. V and J are TRBV7-6 and TRBJ2-1; 10 bases are a match to TRBD2. J gave up 0 bases and V 5 bases, and 7 bases lay outside the gene matches. The CDR3 has 17 amino acids. Germline loops: CDR1 SGHVS, CDR2 FNYEAQ. CDR3 sequence (DNA): TGTGCCAGCAGCCCCCTTATAGCGGGAGGCTCCTACAATGAGCAGTTCTTC. Translating gives CASSPLIAGGSYNEQFF.

Remarks on this clone: A read error may produce the germline difference seen at one junction end. The chain couples TRBV7-3 to TRBJ1-2, with D possibly being TRBD1 (5 bases). Looked up from germline, CDR1 is SGHTA and CDR2 is FQGTGA. The CDR3 runs 9 residues. The CDR3: CASSFRDVF. The CDR3 region has the DNA TGTGCCAGCAGCTTCCGGGACGTTTTC. Looking up the rest from reference TRBV7-3 and TRBJ1-2 gives the full variable domain: GAGVSQTPSNKVTEKGKYVELRCDPISGHTALYWYRQSLGQGPEFLIYFQGTGAADDSGLPNDRFFAVRPEGSVSTLKIQRTERGDSAVYLCASSFRDVFGSGTRLTVV.

This clone appeared a single time. V usage is TRBV5-5 and J usage is TRBJ1-1, with D possibly matching TRBD1 (6 bases). Germline-derived CDR1 and CDR2 are SGHKS and YYEKEE (reference sequence). Trimming stripped 0 bases from V and 7 bases from J, with 25 bases between. The CDR3 is 18 residues long. CDR3 DNA: TGTGCCAGCAGCTTGGTCTTTCGGTATAGGACAGCGGCAAATGAAGCTTTCTTT. As protein: CASSLVFRYRTAANEAFF.

The CDR3 sequence: CASSLRGDRTNSPLHF. DNA of the CDR3: TGCGCCAGCAGCTTGAGAGGGGATAGGACCAATTCACCCCTCCACTTT. The chain couples TRBV5-1 to TRBJ1-6; maybe TRBD1 (5 bases). Germline CDR1 and CDR2: SGHRS and YFSETQ. The CDR3 is 16 residues long. The ends were cut back, 1 base at V and 7 bases at J, with 15 bases in the middle.

The DNA for the CDR3 is TGTGCCAGCATGGGGGACAGGGGGCGAAGGGAGACCCAGTACTTC. It specifies CASMGDRGRRETQYF. The V and J genes are TRBV2 and TRBJ2-5, with 12 bases matching TRBD1. This CDR3 is built from 15 residues. V lost 7 bases and J lost 5; bases outside the gene matches: 8. CDR1 is SNHLY and CDR2 is FYNNEI in the germline V gene.

The rearrangement links TRBV13 to TRBJ1-3; TRBD1 aligns across 12 bases. Trimming removed 3 bases from V and 4 bases from J; junction bases left unmatched: 4. The CDR3 runs 16 residues. Germline CDR1 and CDR2: PRHDT and FYEKMQ (reference sequence). CDR3 sequence reads: CASSFPGQGAGNTIYF. The CDR3 DNA follows: TGTGCCAGCAGCTTTCCGGGACAGGGGGCAGGAAACACCATATATTTT.

In nucleotides, the CDR3 is TGTGCCAGCAGTTACGTGGGTGAAGCTTTCTTT. Translation gives CASSYVGEAFF. V and J are TRBV6-5 and TRBJ1-1; D remains ambiguous. Trimming cost V 2 bases and J 7 bases, with 5 bases left between them. CDR3 length equals 11 residues. Germline CDR1 is MNHEY and CDR2 is SVGAGI.